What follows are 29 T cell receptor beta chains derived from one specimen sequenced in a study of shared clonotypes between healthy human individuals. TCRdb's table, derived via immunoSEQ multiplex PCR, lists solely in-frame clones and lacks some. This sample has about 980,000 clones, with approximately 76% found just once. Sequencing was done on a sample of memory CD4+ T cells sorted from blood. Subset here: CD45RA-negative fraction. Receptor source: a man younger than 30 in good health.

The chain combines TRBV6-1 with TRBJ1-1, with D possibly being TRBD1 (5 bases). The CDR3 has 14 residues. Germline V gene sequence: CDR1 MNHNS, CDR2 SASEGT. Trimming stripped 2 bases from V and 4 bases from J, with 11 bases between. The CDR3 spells CASSEQGKGTEAFF. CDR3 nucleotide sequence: TGTGCCAGCAGTGAACAGGGAAAGGGCACTGAAGCTTTCTTT.

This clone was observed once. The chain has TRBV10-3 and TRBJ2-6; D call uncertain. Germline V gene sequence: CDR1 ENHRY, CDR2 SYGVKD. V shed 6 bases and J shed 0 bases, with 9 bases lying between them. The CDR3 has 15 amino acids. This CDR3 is CAISGRPSGANVLTF. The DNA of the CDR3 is TGTGCCATCAGCGGACGGCCCTCTGGGGCCAACGTCCTGACTTTC.

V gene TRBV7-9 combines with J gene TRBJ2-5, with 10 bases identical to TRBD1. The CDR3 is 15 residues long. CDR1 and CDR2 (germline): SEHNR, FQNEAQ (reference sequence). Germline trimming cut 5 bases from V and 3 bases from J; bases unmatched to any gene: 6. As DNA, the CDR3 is TGTGCCAGCAGCAAGGACAGGGGGAAGGAAGAGACCCAGTACTTC. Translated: CASSKDRGKEETQYF.

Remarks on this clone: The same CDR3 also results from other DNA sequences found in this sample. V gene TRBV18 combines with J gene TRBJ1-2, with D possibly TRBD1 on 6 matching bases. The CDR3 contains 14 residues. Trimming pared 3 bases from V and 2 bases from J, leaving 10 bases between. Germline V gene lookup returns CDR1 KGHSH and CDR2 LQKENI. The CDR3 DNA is TGTGCCAGCTCACCTGGTCAGGGGAACTATGGCTACACCTTC. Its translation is CASSPGQGNYGYTF.

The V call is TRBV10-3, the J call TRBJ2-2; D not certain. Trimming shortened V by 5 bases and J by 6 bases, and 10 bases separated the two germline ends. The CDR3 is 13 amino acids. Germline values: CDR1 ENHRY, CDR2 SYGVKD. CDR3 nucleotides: TGTGCCATCAGTCCGGGCCTCCCCGGGGAGCTGTTTTTT. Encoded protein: CAISPGLPGELFF.

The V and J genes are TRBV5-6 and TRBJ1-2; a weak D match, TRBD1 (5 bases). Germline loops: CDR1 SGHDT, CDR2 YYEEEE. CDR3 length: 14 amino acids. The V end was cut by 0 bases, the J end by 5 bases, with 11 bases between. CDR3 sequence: CASSLALDTYGYTF. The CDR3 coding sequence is TGTGCCAGCAGCTTGGCCCTGGACACGTATGGCTACACCTTC.

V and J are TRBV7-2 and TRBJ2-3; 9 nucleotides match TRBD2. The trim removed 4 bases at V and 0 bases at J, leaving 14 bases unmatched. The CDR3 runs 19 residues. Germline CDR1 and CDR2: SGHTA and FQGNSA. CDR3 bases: TGTGCCAGCAGCTCCCGTCCTACTAGCGGGTGGACTAGCACAGATACGCAGTATTTT. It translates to CASSSRPTSGWTSTDTQYF.

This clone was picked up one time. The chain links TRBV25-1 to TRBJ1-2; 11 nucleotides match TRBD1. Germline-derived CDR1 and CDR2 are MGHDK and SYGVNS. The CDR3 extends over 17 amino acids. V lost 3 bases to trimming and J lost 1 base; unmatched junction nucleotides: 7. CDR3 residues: CASSDDRTGGLNYGYTF. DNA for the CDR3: TGTGCCAGCAGTGACGACCGGACAGGGGGCCTTAACTATGGCTACACCTTC.

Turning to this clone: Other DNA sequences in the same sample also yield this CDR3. CDR3 sequence reads: CASSSRGGEQFF. CDR3 sequence (DNA): TGTGCCAGCAGCTCCCGAGGAGGTGAGCAGTTCTTC. The chain joins TRBV7-3 to TRBJ2-1, with TRBD2 as a possible D gene (5 bases). CDR3 length equals 12 residues. CDR1 is SGHTA and CDR2 is FQGTGA in the germline V gene. Trimming left V 4 bases short and J 9 bases short, with 10 bases between.

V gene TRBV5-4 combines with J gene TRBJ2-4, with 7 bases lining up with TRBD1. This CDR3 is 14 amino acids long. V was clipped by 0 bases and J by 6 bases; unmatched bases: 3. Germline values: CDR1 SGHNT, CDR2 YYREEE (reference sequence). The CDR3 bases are TGTGCCAGCAGCTTGGACGACAGGGTAAACATTCAGTACTTC. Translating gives CASSLDDRVNIQYF.

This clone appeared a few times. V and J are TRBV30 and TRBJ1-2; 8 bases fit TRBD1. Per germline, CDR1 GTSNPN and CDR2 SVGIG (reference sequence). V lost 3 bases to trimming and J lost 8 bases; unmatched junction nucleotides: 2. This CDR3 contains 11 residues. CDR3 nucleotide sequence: TGTGCCTGGAGGGGACAGGCAGGCTACACCTTC. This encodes CAWRGQAGYTF.

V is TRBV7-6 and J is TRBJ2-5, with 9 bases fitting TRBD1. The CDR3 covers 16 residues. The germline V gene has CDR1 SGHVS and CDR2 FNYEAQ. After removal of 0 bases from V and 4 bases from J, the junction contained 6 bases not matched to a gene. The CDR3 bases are TGTGCCAGCAGCTTAGCCCCCTGGACAGGGGTAGAGACCCAGTACTTC. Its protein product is CASSLAPWTGVETQYF. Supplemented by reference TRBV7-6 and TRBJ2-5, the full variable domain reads GAGVSQSPRYKVTKRGQDVALRCDPISGHVSLYWYRQALGQGPEFLTYFNYEAQQDKSGLPNDRFSAERPEGSISTLTIQRTEQRDSAMYRCASSLAPWTGVETQYFGPGTRLLVL.

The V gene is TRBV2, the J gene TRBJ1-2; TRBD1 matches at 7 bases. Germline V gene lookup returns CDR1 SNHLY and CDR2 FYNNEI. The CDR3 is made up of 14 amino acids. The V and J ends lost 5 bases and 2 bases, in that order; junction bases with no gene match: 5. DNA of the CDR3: TGTGCCAGCAGTCCACAACAGGGGAACTATGGCTACACCTTC. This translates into CASSPQQGNYGYTF.

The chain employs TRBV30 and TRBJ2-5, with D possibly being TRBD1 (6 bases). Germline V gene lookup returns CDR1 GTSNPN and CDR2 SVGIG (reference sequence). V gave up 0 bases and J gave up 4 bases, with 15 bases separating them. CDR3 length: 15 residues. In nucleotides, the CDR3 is TGTGCCTGGAGTGTATGGGACAAGGGAACAGAGACCCAGTACTTC. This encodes CAWSVWDKGTETQYF.

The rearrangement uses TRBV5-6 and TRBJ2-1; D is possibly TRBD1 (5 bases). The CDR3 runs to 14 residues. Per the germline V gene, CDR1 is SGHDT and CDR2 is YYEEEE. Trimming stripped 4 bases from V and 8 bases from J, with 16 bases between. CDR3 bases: TGTGCCAGCAGCCTGCAGGGTTATGTTTATGAGCAGTTCTTC. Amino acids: CASSLQGYVYEQFF.

This chain's CDR3 is CASSGFGGPYEQYF. The DNA of the CDR3 is TGCGCCAGCAGCGGGTTTGGGGGTCCCTACGAGCAGTACTTC. The chain combines TRBV5-1 with TRBJ2-7, with D perhaps assigned TRBD1 or TRBD2 (5 bases each). CDR1 SGHRS and CDR2 YFSETQ come from the germline V gene. The CDR3 loop spans 14 amino acids. Trimming removed 4 bases at V and 2 bases at J, with 13 bases between.

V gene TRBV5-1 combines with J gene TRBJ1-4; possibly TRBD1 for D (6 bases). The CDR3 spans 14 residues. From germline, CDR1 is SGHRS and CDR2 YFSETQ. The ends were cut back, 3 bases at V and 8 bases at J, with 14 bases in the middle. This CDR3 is CASSSANREEKLFF. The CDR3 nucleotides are TGCGCCAGCAGCTCTGCTAACAGGGAGGAAAAACTGTTTTTT.

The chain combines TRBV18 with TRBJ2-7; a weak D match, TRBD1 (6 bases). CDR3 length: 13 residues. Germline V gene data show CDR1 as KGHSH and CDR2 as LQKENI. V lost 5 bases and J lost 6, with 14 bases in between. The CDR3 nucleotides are TGTGCCAGCTCAATTAACAGGGATTCCGAGCAGTACTTC. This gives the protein CASSINRDSEQYF. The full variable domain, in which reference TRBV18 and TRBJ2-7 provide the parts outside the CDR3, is NAGVMQNPRHLVRRRGQEARLRCSPMKGHSHVYWYRQLPEEGLKFMVYLQKENIIDESGMPKERFSAEFPKEGPSILRIQQVVRGDSAAYFCASSINRDSEQYFGPGTRLTVT.

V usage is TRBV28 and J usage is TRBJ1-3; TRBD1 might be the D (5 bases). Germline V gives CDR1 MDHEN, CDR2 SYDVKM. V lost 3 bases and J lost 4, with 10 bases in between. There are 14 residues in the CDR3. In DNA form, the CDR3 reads TGTGCCAGCAGTTTGGGGGGACGGGGAAACACCATATATTTT. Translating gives CASSLGGRGNTIYF. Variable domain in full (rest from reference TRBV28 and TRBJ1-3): DVKVTQSSRYLVKRTGEKVFLECVQDMDHENMFWYRQDPGLGLRLIYFSYDVKMKEKGDIPEGYSVSREKKERFSLILESASTNQTSMYLCASSLGGRGNTIYFGEGSWLTVV.

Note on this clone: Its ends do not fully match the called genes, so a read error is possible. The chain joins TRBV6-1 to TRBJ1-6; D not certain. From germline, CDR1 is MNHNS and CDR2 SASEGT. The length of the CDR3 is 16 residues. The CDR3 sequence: CASSQAPTGYNSPLHF. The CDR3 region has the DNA TGTGCCAGCAGTCAAGCCCCTACCGGGTATAATTCACCCCTCCACTTT.

The CDR3 DNA is TGTGCCAGCAGTTCCCTACAGAGCTCTGGGGCCAACGTCCTGACTTTC. Residues: CASSSLQSSGANVLTF. The chain is built from TRBV6-5 and TRBJ2-6; D gene ambiguous. Deletions cut 4 bases from V and 0 bases from J, with 10 bases between. The CDR3 covers 16 residues. Per the germline V gene, CDR1 is MNHEY and CDR2 is SVGAGI.

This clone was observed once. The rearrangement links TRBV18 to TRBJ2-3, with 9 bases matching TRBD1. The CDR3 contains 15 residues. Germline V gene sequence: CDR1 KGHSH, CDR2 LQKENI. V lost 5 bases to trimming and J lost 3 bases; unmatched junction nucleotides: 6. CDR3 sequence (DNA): TGTGCCAGCTCATCTCGACAGGGGGAAACAGATACGCAGTATTTT. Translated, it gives CASSSRQGETDTQYF. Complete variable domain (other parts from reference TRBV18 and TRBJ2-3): NAGVMQNPRHLVRRRGQEARLRCSPMKGHSHVYWYRQLPEEGLKFMVYLQKENIIDESGMPKERFSAEFPKEGPSILRIQQVVRGDSAAYFCASSSRQGETDTQYFGPGTRLTVL.

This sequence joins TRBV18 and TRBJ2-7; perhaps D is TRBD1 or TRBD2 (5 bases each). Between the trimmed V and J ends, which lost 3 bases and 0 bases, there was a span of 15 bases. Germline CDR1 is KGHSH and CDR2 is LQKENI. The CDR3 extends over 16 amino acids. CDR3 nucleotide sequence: TGTGCCAGCTCACCCGGATCGACGGGGACCTCCTACGAGCAGTACTTC. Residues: CASSPGSTGTSYEQYF.

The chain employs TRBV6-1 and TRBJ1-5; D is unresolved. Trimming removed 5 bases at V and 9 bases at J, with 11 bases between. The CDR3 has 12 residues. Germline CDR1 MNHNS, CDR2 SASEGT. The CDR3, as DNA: TGTGCCAGCAGTATAGGGAATAGGCCCCAGCATTTT. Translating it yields CASSIGNRPQHF.

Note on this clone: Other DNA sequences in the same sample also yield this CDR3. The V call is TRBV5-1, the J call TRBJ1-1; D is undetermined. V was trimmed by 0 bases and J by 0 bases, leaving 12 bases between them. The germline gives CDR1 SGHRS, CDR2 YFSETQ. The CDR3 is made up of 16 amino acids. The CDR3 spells CASSLVRGSMNTEAFF. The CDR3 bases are TGCGCCAGCAGCTTGGTTCGGGGATCCATGAACACTGAAGCTTTCTTT.

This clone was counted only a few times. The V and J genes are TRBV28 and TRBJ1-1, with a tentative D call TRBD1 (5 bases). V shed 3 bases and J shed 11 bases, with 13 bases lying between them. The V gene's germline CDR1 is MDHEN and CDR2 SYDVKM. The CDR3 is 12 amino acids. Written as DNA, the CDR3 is TGTGCCAGCAGTTTCCAGGGAATTGTGGCTTTCTTT. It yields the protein CASSFQGIVAFF.

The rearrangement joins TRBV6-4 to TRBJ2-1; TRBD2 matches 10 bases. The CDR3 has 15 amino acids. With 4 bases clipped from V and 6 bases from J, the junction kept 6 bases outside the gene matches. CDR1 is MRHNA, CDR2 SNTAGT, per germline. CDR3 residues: CASSVWLAGVNEQFF. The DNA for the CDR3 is TGTGCCAGCAGTGTCTGGCTAGCGGGGGTCAATGAGCAGTTCTTC.

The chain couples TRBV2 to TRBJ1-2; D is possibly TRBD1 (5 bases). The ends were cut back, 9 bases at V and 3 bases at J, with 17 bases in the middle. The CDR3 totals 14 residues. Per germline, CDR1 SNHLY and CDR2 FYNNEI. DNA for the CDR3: TGTGCCAGTGGGACCGCCCTAGGCCACTATGGCTACACCTTC. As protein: CASGTALGHYGYTF.

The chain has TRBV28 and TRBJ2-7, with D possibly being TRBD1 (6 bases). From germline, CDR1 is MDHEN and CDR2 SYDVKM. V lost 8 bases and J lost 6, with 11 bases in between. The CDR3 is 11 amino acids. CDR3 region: CASQETGEQYF. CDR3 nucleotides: TGTGCCAGCCAAGAGACAGGCGAGCAGTACTTC.